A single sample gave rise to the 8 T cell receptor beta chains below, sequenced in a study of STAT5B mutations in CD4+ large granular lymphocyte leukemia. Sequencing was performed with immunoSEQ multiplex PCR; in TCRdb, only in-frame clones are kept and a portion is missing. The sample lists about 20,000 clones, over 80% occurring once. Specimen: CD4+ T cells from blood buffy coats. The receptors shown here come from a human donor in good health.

The CDR3 region is CASSYWQGGSTDTQYF. CDR3 sequence (DNA): TGTGCCAGCAGTTACTGGCAGGGGGGTAGCACAGATACGCAGTATTTT. The chain combines TRBV6-6 with TRBJ2-3; D possibly corresponds to TRBD1 (7 bases). In germline, CDR1 is MNHNY, CDR2 SVGAGI (reference sequence). V lost 1 base to trimming and J lost 0 bases, with 11 bases between them. CDR3 size: 16 residues.

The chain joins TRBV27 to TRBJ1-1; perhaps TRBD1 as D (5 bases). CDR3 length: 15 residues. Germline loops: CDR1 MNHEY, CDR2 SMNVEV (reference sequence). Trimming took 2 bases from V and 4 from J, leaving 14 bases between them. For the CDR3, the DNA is TGTGCCAGCAGTTTACAAACAGGTCCTCCCACTGAAGCTTTCTTT. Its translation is CASSLQTGPPTEAFF.

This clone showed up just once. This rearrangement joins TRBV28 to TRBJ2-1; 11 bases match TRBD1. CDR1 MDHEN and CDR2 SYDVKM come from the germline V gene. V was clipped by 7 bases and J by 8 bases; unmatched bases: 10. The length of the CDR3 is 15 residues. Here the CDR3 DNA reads TGTGCCAGCACCGGACGGGACAGGGGGGTCGATGAGCAGTTCTTC. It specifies CASTGRDRGVDEQFF.

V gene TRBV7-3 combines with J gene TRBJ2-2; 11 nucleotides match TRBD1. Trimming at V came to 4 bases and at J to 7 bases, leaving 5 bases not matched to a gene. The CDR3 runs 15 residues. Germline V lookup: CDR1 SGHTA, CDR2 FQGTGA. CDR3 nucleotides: TGTGCCAGCAGCTCAACCGGGACAGGGGGCGGGGAGCTGTTTTTT. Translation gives CASSSTGTGGGELFF.

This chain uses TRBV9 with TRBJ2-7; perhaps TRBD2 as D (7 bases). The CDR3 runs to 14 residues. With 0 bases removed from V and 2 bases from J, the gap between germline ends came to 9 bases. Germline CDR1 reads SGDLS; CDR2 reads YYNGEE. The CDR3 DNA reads TGTGCCAGCAGCGTAGCGGGGGGCACCTACGAGCAGTACTTC. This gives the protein CASSVAGGTYEQYF.

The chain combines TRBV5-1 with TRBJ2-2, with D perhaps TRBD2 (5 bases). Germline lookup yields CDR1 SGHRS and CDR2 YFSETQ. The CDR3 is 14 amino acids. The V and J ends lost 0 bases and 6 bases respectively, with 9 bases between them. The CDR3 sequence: CASSLEEGPGELFF. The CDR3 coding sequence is TGCGCCAGCAGCTTGGAAGAGGGTCCCGGGGAGCTGTTTTTT.

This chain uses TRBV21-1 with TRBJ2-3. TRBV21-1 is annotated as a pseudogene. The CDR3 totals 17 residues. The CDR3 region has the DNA TGTGCCAGCAGCTCTGGGGGTCAGCCGACTAGCACAGATACGCAGTATTTT. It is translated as CASSSGGQPTSTDTQYF.

Written as DNA, the CDR3 is TGTGCCAGCAGGTCCCTGGGGGCGTCCTACGAGCAGTACTTC. This gives the protein CASRSLGASYEQYF. This chain links TRBV27 with TRBJ2-7; possibly TRBD1 for D (6 bases). Trimming pared 6 bases from V and 1 base from J, leaving 13 bases between. The CDR3 runs 14 residues. Germline values: CDR1 MNHEY, CDR2 SMNVEV (reference sequence).